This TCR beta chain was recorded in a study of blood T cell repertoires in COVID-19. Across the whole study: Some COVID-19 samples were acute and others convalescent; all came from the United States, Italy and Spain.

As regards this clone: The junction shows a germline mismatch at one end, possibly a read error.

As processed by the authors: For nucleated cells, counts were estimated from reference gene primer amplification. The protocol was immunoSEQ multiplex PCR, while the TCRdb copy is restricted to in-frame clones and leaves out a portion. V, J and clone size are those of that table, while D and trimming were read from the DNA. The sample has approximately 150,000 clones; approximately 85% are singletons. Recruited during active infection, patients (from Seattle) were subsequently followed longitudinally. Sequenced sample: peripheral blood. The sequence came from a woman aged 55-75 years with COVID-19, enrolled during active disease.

The DNA for the CDR3 is TGTGCCAGCAGCTTAACCCCAGTGGGGGGAAGTGAGAACTTC. This sequence encodes CASSLTPVGGSENF. The chain couples TRBV7-2 to TRBJ2-4; a weak D match, TRBD2 (6 bases). This CDR3 has 14 amino acids. Looked up from germline, CDR1 is SGHTA and CDR2 is FQGNSA.